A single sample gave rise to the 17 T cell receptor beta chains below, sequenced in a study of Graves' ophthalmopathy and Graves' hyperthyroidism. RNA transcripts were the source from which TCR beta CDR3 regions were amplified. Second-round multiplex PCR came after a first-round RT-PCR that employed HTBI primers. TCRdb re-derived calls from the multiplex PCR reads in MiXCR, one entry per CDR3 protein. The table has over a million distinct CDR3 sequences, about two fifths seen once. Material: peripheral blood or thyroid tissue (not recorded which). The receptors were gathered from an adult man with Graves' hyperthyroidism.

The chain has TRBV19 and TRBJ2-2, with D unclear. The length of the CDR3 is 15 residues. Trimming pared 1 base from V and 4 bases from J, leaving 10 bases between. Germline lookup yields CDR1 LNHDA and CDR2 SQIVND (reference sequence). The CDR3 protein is CASSIGRSGTGELFF. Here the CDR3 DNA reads TGTGCCAGTAGTATAGGTCGGTCGGGCACCGGGGAGCTGTTTTTT.

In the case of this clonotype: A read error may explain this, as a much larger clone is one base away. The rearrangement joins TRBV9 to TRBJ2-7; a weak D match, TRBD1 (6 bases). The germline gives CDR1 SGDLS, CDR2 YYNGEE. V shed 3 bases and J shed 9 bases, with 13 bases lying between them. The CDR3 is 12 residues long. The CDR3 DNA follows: TGTGCCAGCAGCGGCCAGGGGCAAGGGCAGTACTTC. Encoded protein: CASSGQGQGQYF.

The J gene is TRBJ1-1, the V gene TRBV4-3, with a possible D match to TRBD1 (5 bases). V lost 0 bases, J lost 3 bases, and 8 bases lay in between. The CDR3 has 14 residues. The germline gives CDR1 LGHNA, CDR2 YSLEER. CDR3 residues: CASSQEGRDTEAFF. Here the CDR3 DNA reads TGCGCCAGCAGCCAAGAGGGCAGGGACACTGAAGCTTTCTTT.

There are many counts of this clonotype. The CDR3 is CASSLAISGRTGELFF. The DNA for the CDR3 is TGTGCCAGCAGCTTAGCTATTAGCGGCCGCACCGGGGAGCTGTTTTTT. The chain carries TRBV7-2 and TRBJ2-2; possibly TRBD2 for D (6 bases). This CDR3 is built from 16 residues. Germline V gene lookup returns CDR1 SGHTA and CDR2 FQGNSA. The V end lost 0 bases, the J end lost 4 bases, and 12 bases lay between the germline ends.

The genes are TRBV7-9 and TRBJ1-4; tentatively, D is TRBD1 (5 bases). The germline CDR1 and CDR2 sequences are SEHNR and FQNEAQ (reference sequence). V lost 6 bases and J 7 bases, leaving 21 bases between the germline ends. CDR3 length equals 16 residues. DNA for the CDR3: TGTGCCAGCAGGATCTCAGGGTTTGTGGGCACTGAAAAACTGTTTTTT. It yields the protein CASRISGFVGTEKLFF.

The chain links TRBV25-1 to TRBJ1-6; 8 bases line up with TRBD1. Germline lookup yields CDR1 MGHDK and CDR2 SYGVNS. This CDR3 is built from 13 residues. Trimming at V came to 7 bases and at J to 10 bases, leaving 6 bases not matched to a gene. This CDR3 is CASTGTGGSPLHF. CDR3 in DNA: TGTGCCAGCACCGGGACAGGTGGCTCACCCCTCCACTTT. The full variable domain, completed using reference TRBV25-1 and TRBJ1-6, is EADIYQTPRYLVIGTGKKITLECSQTMGHDKMYWYQQDPGMELHLIHYSYGVNSTEKGDLSSESTVSRIRTEHFPLTLESARPSHTSQYLCASTGTGGSPLHFGNGTRLTVT.

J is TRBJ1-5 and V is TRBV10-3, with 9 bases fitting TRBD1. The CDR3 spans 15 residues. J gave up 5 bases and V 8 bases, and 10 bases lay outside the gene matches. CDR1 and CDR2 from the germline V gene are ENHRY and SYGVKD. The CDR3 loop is CAIREGQGGDQPQHF. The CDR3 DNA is TGTGCCATCCGGGAGGGACAGGGTGGCGATCAGCCCCAGCATTTT.

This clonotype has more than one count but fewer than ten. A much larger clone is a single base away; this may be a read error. Here the CDR3 DNA reads TGTGCCAGCAGTGAATCTGGCCTTCAAGAGACCCAGTACTTC. Amino acids: CASSESGLQETQYF. The chain combines TRBV25-1 with TRBJ2-5; D is unresolved. The CDR3 covers 14 residues. Germline V CDR1 and CDR2: MGHDK, SYGVNS. V gave up 1 base and J gave up 2 bases, with 8 bases separating them.

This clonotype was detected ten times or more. CDR3 residues: CASSDLTGIGTGELFF. In DNA form, the CDR3 reads TGCGCCAGCAGCGACCTTACAGGGATTGGGACCGGGGAGCTGTTTTTT. The rearrangement links TRBV5-1 to TRBJ2-2, with D possibly matching TRBD1 (6 bases). The length of the CDR3 is 16 residues. Trimming took 4 bases from V and 5 from J, leaving 18 bases between them. CDR1 and CDR2 (germline): SGHRS, YFSETQ. Variable domain in full (rest from reference TRBV5-1 and TRBJ2-2): KAGVTQTPRYLIKTRGQQVTLSCSPISGHRSVSWYQQTPGQGLQFLFEYFSETQRNKGNFPGRFSGRQFSNSRSEMNVSTLELGDSALYLCASSDLTGIGTGELFFGEGSRLTVL.

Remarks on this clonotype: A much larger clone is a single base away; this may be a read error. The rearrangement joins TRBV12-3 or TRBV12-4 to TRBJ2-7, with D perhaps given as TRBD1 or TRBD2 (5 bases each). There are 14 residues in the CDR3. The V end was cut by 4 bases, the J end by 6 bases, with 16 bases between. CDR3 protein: CASSSAGASSEQYF. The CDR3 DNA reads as TGTGCCAGCAGTTCAGCCGGGGCCAGTAGCGAGCAGTACTTC.

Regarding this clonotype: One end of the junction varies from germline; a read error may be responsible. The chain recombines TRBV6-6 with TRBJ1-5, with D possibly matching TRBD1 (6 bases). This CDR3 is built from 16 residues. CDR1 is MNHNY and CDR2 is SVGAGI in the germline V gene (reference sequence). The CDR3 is CASSKYRQASNRPQHF. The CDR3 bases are TGTGCCAGCAGCAAATATCGACAGGCTAGCAATCGGCCCCAGCATTTT.

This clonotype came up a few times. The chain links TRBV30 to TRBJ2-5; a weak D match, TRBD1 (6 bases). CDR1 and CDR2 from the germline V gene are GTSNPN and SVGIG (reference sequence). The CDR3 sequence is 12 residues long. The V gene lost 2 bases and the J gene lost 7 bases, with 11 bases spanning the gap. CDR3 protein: CAWSPTGMTQYF. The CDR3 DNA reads TGTGCCTGGAGTCCTACAGGGATGACCCAGTACTTC.

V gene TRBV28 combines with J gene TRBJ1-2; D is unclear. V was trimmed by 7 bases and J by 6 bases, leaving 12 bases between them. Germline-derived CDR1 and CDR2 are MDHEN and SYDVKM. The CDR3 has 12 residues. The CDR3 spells CASNQKGHGYTF. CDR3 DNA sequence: TGTGCCAGCAATCAAAAAGGGCATGGCTACACCTTC.

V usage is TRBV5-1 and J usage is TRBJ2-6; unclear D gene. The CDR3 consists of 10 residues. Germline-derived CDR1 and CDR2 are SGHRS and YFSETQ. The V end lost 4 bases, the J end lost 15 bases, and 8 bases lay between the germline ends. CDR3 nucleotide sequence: TGCGCCAGCAGCCAAGAGGACCTGACTTTC. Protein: CASSQEDLTF.

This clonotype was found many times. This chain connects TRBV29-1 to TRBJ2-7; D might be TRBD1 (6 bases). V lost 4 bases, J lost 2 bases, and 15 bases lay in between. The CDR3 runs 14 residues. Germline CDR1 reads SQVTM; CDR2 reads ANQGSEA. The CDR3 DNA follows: TGCAGCGTTGGGGGGCCTAAAAATCCCTACGAGCAGTACTTC. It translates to CSVGGPKNPYEQYF.

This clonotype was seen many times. DNA of the CDR3: TGCAGTGCTAGAGTCATCAGGAGCTCCCAAGAGACCCAGTACTTC. It specifies CSARVIRSSQETQYF. V gene TRBV20-1 combines with J gene TRBJ2-5; D not resolved. The CDR3 consists of 15 residues. Trimming shortened V by 1 base and J by 1 base, and 13 bases separated the two germline ends. Germline CDR1 DFQATT, CDR2 SNEGSKA (reference sequence).

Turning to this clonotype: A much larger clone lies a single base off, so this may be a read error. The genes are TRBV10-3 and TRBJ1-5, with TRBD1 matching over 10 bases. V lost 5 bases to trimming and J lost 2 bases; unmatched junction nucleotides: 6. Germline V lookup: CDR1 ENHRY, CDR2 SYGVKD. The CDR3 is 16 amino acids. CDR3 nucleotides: TGTGCCATCAGTTACACCGGGACAGGGGGCAATCAGCCCCAGCATTTT. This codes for CAISYTGTGGNQPQHF.